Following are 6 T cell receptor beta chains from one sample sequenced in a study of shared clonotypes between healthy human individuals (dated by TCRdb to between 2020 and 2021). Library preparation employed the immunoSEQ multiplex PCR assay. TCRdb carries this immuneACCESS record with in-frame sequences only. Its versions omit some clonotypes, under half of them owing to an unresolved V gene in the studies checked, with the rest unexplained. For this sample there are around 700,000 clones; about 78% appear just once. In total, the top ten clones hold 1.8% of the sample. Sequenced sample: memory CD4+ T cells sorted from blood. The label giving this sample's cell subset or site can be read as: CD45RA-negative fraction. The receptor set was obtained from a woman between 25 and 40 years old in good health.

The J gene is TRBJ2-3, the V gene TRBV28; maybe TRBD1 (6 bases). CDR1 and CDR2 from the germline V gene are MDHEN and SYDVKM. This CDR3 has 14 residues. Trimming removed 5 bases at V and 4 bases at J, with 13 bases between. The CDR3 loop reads CASSKGDRPDTQYF. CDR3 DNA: TGTGCCAGCAGTAAGGGGGATAGGCCAGATACGCAGTATTTT.

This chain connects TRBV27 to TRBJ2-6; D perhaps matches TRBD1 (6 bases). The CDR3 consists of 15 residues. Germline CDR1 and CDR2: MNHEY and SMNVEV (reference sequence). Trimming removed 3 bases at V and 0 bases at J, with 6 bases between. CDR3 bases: TGTGCCAGCAGTTTCAGGGGCTCTGGGGCCAACGTCCTGACTTTC. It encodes CASSFRGSGANVLTF.

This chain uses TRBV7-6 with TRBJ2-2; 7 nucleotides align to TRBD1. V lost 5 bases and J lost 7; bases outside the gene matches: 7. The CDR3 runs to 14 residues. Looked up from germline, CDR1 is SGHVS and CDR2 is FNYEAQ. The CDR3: CASSKDRPDGELFF. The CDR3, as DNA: TGTGCCAGCAGCAAGGACAGGCCGGACGGGGAGCTGTTTTTT.

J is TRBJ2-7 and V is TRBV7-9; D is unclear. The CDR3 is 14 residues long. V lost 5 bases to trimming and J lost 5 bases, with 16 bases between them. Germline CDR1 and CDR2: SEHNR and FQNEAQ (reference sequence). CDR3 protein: CASSIRLNFHEQYF. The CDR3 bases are TGTGCCAGCAGCATACGATTGAACTTCCACGAGCAGTACTTC.

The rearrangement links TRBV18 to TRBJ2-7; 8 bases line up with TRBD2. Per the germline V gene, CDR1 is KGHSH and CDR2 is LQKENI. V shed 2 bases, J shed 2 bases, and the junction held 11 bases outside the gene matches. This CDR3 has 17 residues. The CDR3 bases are TGTGCCAGCTCACCATCTGCAGTAGCGGGGCCGCCCTACGAGCAGTACTTC. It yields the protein CASSPSAVAGPPYEQYF.

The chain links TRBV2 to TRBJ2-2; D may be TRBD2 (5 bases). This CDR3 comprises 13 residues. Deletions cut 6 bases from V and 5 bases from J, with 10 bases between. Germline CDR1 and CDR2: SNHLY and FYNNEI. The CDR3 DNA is TGTGCCAGCAGGAGGGTCACGACCGGGGAGCTGTTTTTT. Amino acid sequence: CASRRVTTGELFF.